The clone carrying this TCR beta chain has more than one count but fewer than ten. This sample is drawn from a study of blood T cell repertoires in COVID-19. Turning to the study itself: PBMCs, B-cell-depleted T cells, or T cells provided the cDNA or gDNA that made up the material.

The CDR3 runs to 13 residues. Trimming removed 5 bases at V and 5 bases at J, with 10 bases between. Germline values: CDR1 MNHEY, CDR2 SMNVEV (reference sequence). Researchers sorted participants into cohorts using their self-reported clinical history. Sequencing was performed with immunoSEQ multiplex PCR; in TCRdb, only in-frame clones are kept and a portion is missing. The profile covers 210,000 or so clones, with more than 75% appearing a single time and about 4% taken by the ten largest. The TCR was taken from a young man with acute COVID-19. Sequenced: PBMCs or T cells enriched from blood (not recorded which). V and J are TRBV27 and TRBJ1-5; tentatively, D is TRBD1 (5 bases). The CDR3 loop reads CASSADIHQPQHF. The CDR3 DNA follows: TGTGCCAGCAGTGCGGACATCCATCAGCCCCAGCATTTT.